The 27 T cell receptor beta chains listed next were all sequenced from one sample in a study of T cell repertoires in ileal Crohn's disease. The table came from immunoSEQ multiplex PCR; TCRdb's copy has only in-frame clones and leaves some out. This table has around 15,000 clones, approximately 80% appearing once. Input material: ileal tissue. The receptors were gathered from an adult with Crohn's disease.

The chain uses TRBV27 and TRBJ1-2; 12 positions agree with TRBD1. The germline CDR1 and CDR2 sequences are MNHEY and SMNVEV (reference sequence). CDR3 length: 17 amino acids. Trimming cost V 3 bases and J 1 base; bases outside gene matches: 6. As DNA, the CDR3 is TGTGCCAGCAGTTTGGTGGGACAGGGGGCCAATAACTATGGCTACACCTTC. Translation gives CASSLVGQGANNYGYTF.

DNA of the CDR3: TGTGCCAGCAGTTTATACTCGACAGGGATCGGAGAGACCCAGTACTTC. Amino acid sequence: CASSLYSTGIGETQYF. The chain uses TRBV27 and TRBJ2-5; TRBD1 agrees at 7 bases. The CDR3 sequence is 16 residues long. V trimming: 1 base; J trimming: 4 bases; junction bases outside the gene matches: 9. CDR1 MNHEY and CDR2 SMNVEV come from the germline V gene (reference sequence).

The chain joins TRBV2 to TRBJ2-1; 8 nucleotides align to TRBD2. The CDR3 consists of 12 residues. Per germline, CDR1 SNHLY and CDR2 FYNNEI. With 6 bases clipped from V and 8 bases from J, the junction kept 3 bases outside the gene matches. DNA for the CDR3: TGTGCCAGCAGGGCGGGGGGCGATGAGCAGTTCTTC. The encoded protein is CASRAGGDEQFF.

The chain has TRBV19 and TRBJ2-3, with 10 bases identical to TRBD1. The ends lost 7 bases at V and 4 bases at J; junction bases unmatched: 8. The CDR3 runs 15 residues. Per the germline V gene, CDR1 is LNHDA and CDR2 is SQIVND (reference sequence). The DNA for the CDR3 is TGTGCCAGTATAGACGGGACAGGGGTTTCAGATACGCAGTATTTT. Translation: CASIDGTGVSDTQYF.

V is TRBV6-1 and J is TRBJ2-7, with 14 bases identical to TRBD2. J gave up 2 bases and V 3 bases, and 0 bases lay outside the gene matches. The germline V gene encodes CDR1 MNHNS and CDR2 SASEGT. The CDR3 is made up of 15 amino acids. CDR3 bases: TGTGCCAGCAGTGAGGGACTAGCGGGGGCCTACGAGCAGTACGTC. This encodes CASSEGLAGAYEQYV.

The J gene is TRBJ1-2, the V gene TRBV7-3; 7 bases are a match to TRBD1. Unmatched junction bases numbered 7, after V lost 5 bases and J lost 13 bases. Per germline, CDR1 SGHTA and CDR2 FQGTGA. The CDR3 is 11 amino acids. The CDR3 DNA is TGTGCCAGCAGCCACGGACAGGTGCTCACCTTC. It specifies CASSHGQVLTF.

This chain uses TRBV5-4 with TRBJ2-5; 8 nucleotides align to TRBD1. V trimming: 1 base; J trimming: 5 bases; junction bases outside the gene matches: 4. The germline gives CDR1 SGHNT, CDR2 YYREEE (reference sequence). CDR3 size: 14 residues. In nucleotides, the CDR3 is TGTGCCAGCAGCTTGCAGGGGGCAGTTGAGACCCAGTACTTC. This sequence encodes CASSLQGAVETQYF.

This clone was counted a single time. This chain's CDR3 is CASSRAGGPDTQYF. The CDR3 region has the DNA TGTGCCAGCAGCAGGGCAGGGGGCCCAGATACGCAGTATTTT. This rearrangement joins TRBV11-3 to TRBJ2-3, with TRBD1 matching 8 bases. With 5 bases clipped from V and 4 bases from J, the junction kept 5 bases outside the gene matches. Germline V gene data show CDR1 as SGHNT and CDR2 as YENEEA. The CDR3 is 14 amino acids.

The V gene is TRBV27, the J gene TRBJ1-1; D gene uncertain. The germline V and J ends were trimmed by 3 bases and 4 bases, with 12 bases remaining between them. This CDR3 is 14 amino acids long. The V gene's germline CDR1 is MNHEY and CDR2 SMNVEV (reference sequence). The CDR3 protein is CASSFGGRVTEAFF. CDR3 coding DNA: TGTGCCAGCAGTTTCGGAGGTCGGGTCACTGAAGCTTTCTTT.

The CDR3 reads CASSQQRGEQYF. As DNA, the CDR3 is TGTGCCAGCAGCCAACAACGTGGCGAGCAGTACTTC. The rearrangement uses TRBV7-9 and TRBJ2-7; no clear D gene. CDR3 length: 12 amino acids. Trimming took 5 bases from V and 6 from J, leaving 11 bases between them. Germline CDR1 reads SEHNR; CDR2 reads FQNEAQ (reference sequence).

The chain has TRBV10-2 and TRBJ2-2, with TRBD2 matching 8 bases. The CDR3 totals 14 residues. Unmatched junction bases numbered 3, after V lost 9 bases and J lost 0 bases. The V gene's germline CDR1 is WSHSY and CDR2 SAAADI. CDR3 sequence (DNA): TGCGCCAGTATAGCGGGAACGAACACCGGGGAGCTGTTTTTT. Protein: CASIAGTNTGELFF.

This rearrangement joins TRBV19 to TRBJ1-3, with D perhaps matching TRBD1 (5 bases). The CDR3 loop spans 16 amino acids. Germline CDR1 and CDR2: LNHDA and SQIVND (reference sequence). Between the trimmed V and J ends, which lost 3 bases and 4 bases, there was a span of 16 bases. Here the CDR3 DNA reads TGTGCCAGTAGTATCGGAGGGGTCCCCCTCGGAAACACCATATATTTT. This encodes CASSIGGVPLGNTIYF.

This chain joins TRBV19 and TRBJ1-1; weak D call: TRBD1 (5 bases). The CDR3 sequence is 15 residues long. The V end lost 5 bases, the J end lost 0 bases, and 13 bases lay between the germline ends. CDR1 and CDR2 (germline): LNHDA, SQIVND (reference sequence). CDR3 protein: CASSARTHMNTEAFF. The CDR3 region has the DNA TGTGCCAGTAGTGCACGGACACACATGAACACTGAAGCTTTCTTT.

The chain joins TRBV6-5 to TRBJ2-3; D is uncertain. In germline, CDR1 is MNHEY, CDR2 SVGAGI. Trimming shortened V by 6 bases and J by 3 bases, and 7 bases separated the two germline ends. The CDR3 runs 12 residues. The CDR3, as DNA: TGTGCCAGCAGGGCGGAGACAGATACGCAGTATTTT. Encoded protein: CASRAETDTQYF.

The chain carries TRBV6-1 and TRBJ1-2, with D tentatively TRBD1 (5 bases). The germline V gene has CDR1 MNHNS and CDR2 SASEGT. CDR3 length: 12 amino acids. Trimming stripped 10 bases from V and 3 bases from J, with 12 bases between. Here the CDR3 DNA reads TGTGCCATCCCGGGGGTGTACTATGGCTACACCTTC. It specifies CAIPGVYYGYTF.

The chain carries TRBV7-9 and TRBJ2-7, with TRBD1 identical over 7 bases. With 0 bases clipped from V and 6 bases from J, the junction kept 11 bases outside the gene matches. The length of the CDR3 is 16 residues. Germline assignment: CDR1 SEHNR and CDR2 FQNEAQ (reference sequence). CDR3 protein: CASSLALGTDAGEQYV. DNA for the CDR3: TGTGCCAGCAGCTTAGCGCTGGGGACAGATGCGGGCGAGCAGTACGTC.

On this clone: The same CDR3 also results from other DNA sequences found in this sample. The V call is TRBV2, the J call TRBJ2-1, with D perhaps TRBD2 (5 bases). The CDR3 extends over 16 amino acids. CDR1 and CDR2 from the germline V gene are SNHLY and FYNNEI. With 4 bases removed from V and 8 bases from J, the gap between germline ends came to 21 bases. The DNA for the CDR3 is TGTGCCAGCAGTGGGATAGCAGGAGGCCCCTGGGATGAGCAGTTCTTC. Its protein is CASSGIAGGPWDEQFF.

This sequence joins TRBV5-4 and TRBJ2-7; perhaps TRBD1 as D (6 bases). The CDR3 loop spans 13 amino acids. CDR1 is SGHNT and CDR2 is YYREEE in the germline V gene (reference sequence). Trimming removed 4 bases from V and 5 bases from J, with 13 bases in between. The CDR3 is CASSLTGTHEQYF. In DNA, the CDR3 is TGTGCCAGCAGCCTTACAGGGACCCACGAGCAGTACTTC.

This chain connects TRBV6-1 to TRBJ1-3; the match to TRBD1 covers 8 bases. Germline V CDR1 and CDR2: MNHNS, SASEGT. This CDR3 is built from 16 residues. Trimming cost V 2 bases and J 1 base; bases outside gene matches: 4. The CDR3 DNA is TGTGCCAGCAGTGAATGGACAGGGAAGTCTGGAAACACCATATATTTT. Encoded protein: CASSEWTGKSGNTIYF.

The chain couples TRBV5-1 to TRBJ2-6; possible D gene TRBD2, 5 bases. CDR1 and CDR2 (germline): SGHRS, YFSETQ. The V end was cut by 6 bases, the J end by 1 base, with 11 bases between. The CDR3 loop spans 15 amino acids. This CDR3 reads CASTLRVSGANVLTF. In nucleotides, the CDR3 is TGCGCCAGCACCCTGCGGGTTTCTGGGGCCAACGTCCTGACTTTC. The full variable domain, rest sourced from reference TRBV5-1 and TRBJ2-6, is KAGVTQTPRYLIKTRGQQVTLSCSPISGHRSVSWYQQTPGQGLQFLFEYFSETQRNKGNFPGRFSGRQFSNSRSEMNVSTLELGDSALYLCASTLRVSGANVLTFGAGSRLTVL.

V is TRBV4-1 and J is TRBJ1-5; unclear D gene. The CDR3 is 14 residues long. Germline V gives CDR1 MGHRA, CDR2 YSYEKL. The V gene lost 0 bases and the J gene lost 7 bases, with 10 bases spanning the gap. The CDR3 coding sequence is TGCGCCAGCAGCCAAGACCCAAGCCACCAGCCCCAGCATTTT. Encoded protein: CASSQDPSHQPQHF.

The V gene is TRBV7-6, the J gene TRBJ2-2; 8 bases map to TRBD2. CDR1 and CDR2 (germline): SGHVS, FNYEAQ. V shed 6 bases and J 5 bases; nucleotides not matched to a gene: 8. This CDR3 region has 15 residues. The CDR3 loop reads CASSSAGGGTGELFF. The CDR3 nucleotides are TGTGCCAGCAGTTCGGCGGGGGGAGGGACCGGGGAGCTGTTTTTT.

The chain links TRBV7-2 to TRBJ1-3; D not resolved. The ends were cut back, 0 bases at V and 0 bases at J, with 9 bases in the middle. The germline gives CDR1 SGHTA, CDR2 FQGNSA. The CDR3 has 16 amino acids. CDR3 bases: TGTGCCAGCAGCTTAGCCGGGAGTTCCTCTGGAAACACCATATATTTT. Amino acids: CASSLAGSSSGNTIYF.

This chain connects TRBV19 to TRBJ1-1, with unresolved D. V was shortened by 1 base and J by 1 base, with 4 bases between the two germline ends. Germline CDR1 reads LNHDA; CDR2 reads SQIVND (reference sequence). The CDR3 sequence is 13 residues long. DNA of the CDR3: TGTGCCAGTAGTATAGCTCGGAACACTGAAGCTTTCTTT. Protein product: CASSIARNTEAFF.

The chain joins TRBV6-5 to TRBJ1-5, with unresolved D. V was clipped by 5 bases and J by 3 bases, with 14 bases between them. The germline V gene encodes CDR1 MNHEY and CDR2 SVGAGI. The CDR3 length is 15 residues. The CDR3 nucleotides are TGTGCCAGCAGTACGGGGTCCGGGAACAATCAGCCCCAGCATTTT. Amino acids: CASSTGSGNNQPQHF.

The V and J genes are TRBV19 and TRBJ1-1; TRBD1 matches 8 bases. CDR3 size: 15 residues. V lost 4 bases, J lost 1 base, and 5 bases stayed unmatched. Germline CDR1 and CDR2: LNHDA and SQIVND (reference sequence). This CDR3 reads CASSRQGLPNTEAFF. The CDR3 coding sequence is TGTGCCAGTAGTAGACAGGGGCTTCCGAACACTGAAGCTTTCTTT.

This chain uses TRBV7-9 with TRBJ2-2; a possible D gene is TRBD1 (6 bases). The V gene lost 9 bases and the J gene lost 4 bases, with 15 bases spanning the gap. There are 14 residues in the CDR3. Germline V gene data show CDR1 as SEHNR and CDR2 as FQNEAQ (reference sequence). The CDR3 loop reads CASRQDSTTGELFF. For the CDR3, the DNA is TGTGCCAGTAGACAGGACAGTACCACCGGGGAGCTGTTTTTT.